A selection of T cell receptor beta chains follows, all from one sample in a study of cytotoxic CD8 clonotypes in ibrutinib-treated CLL. TCRdb's copy holds only in-frame clones and misses some; the assay was immunoSEQ multiplex PCR. The sample lists more than 85,000 clones, roughly three quarters seen once, with roughly 25% in the top ten. Material: PBMCs, obtained after 24 months of ibrutinib treatment. Receptors were obtained from a human donor with chronic lymphocytic leukemia. The CDR3 runs from the conserved cysteine through the conserved F or W. Fields, in order: V gene, clone size, J gene, D gene, CDR3 protein, CDR3 DNA. D genes are given only for firm matches. Not all rows give a size; the values are once, few, many and, for expanded clones, a class.

V: TRBV5-1
size: -
J: TRBJ2-1
D: TRBD2
CDR3: CASSLGPSGGPYNEQFF
DNA: TGCGCCAGCAGCTTGGGTCCTAGCGGGGGGCCCTACAATGAGCAGTTCTTC

V: TRBV4-2
size: -
J: TRBJ1-2
D: TRBD1
CDR3: CASSLWDRTNYGYTF
DNA: TGTGCCAGCAGCCTTTGGGACAGGACCAACTATGGCTACACCTTC

V: TRBV5-1
size: few
J: TRBJ1-3
D: -
CDR3: CASSPVGGNTIYF
DNA: TGCGCCAGCAGCCCCGTAGGGGGAAACACCATATATTTT

V: TRBV7-2
size: -
J: TRBJ1-4
D: TRBD1
CDR3: CASSPRQGANEKLFF
DNA: TGTGCCAGCAGCCCCCGACAGGGGGCTAATGAAAAACTGTTTTTT

V: TRBV7-3
size: -
J: TRBJ2-1
D: TRBD1
CDR3: CASRRTGTGSNEQFF
DNA: TGTGCCAGCAGACGTACCGGGACAGGGAGCAATGAGCAGTTCTTC

V: TRBV4-2
size: few
J: TRBJ1-1
D: -
CDR3: CASSQDRETEAFF
DNA: TGTGCCAGCAGCCAAGATCGGGAGACCGAAGCTTTCTTT

V: TRBV15
size: -
J: TRBJ1-2
D: TRBD1
CDR3: CATSRAPGQINYGYTF
DNA: TGTGCCACCAGCAGGGCCCCGGGACAGATTAACTATGGCTACACCTTC

V: TRBV28
size: -
J: TRBJ2-2
D: -
CDR3: CASSWRPTGELFF
DNA: TGTGCCAGCAGTTGGAGACCCACCGGGGAGCTGTTTTTT

V: TRBV30
size: -
J: TRBJ2-2
D: -
CDR3: CAWTRRRPMNTGELFF
DNA: TGTGCCTGGACCCGTCGGCGGCCCATGAACACCGGGGAGCTGTTTTTT

V: TRBV2
size: -
J: TRBJ2-5
D: TRBD1
CDR3: CASSEGQGVVETQYF
DNA: TGTGCCAGCAGTGAGGGACAGGGGGTTGTAGAGACCCAGTACTTC

V: TRBV6-6
size: -
J: TRBJ2-7
D: TRBD2
CDR3: CASSSPGLAFEQYF
DNA: TGTGCCAGCAGTTCACCGGGACTAGCGTTTGAGCAGTACTTC

V: TRBV6-1
size: many
J: TRBJ2-7
D: TRBD2
CDR3: CASSEVGGRADEQYF
DNA: TGTGCCAGCAGTGAAGTTGGCGGGAGGGCAGACGAGCAGTACTTC

V: TRBV11-1
size: -
J: TRBJ1-3
D: -
CDR3: CASSLRRASSGNTIYF
DNA: TGTGCCAGCAGCCTCCGGCGGGCCAGCTCTGGAAACACCATATATTTT

V: TRBV7-9
size: -
J: TRBJ1-3
D: -
CDR3: CASSLGRTDGFVSGNTIYF
DNA: TGTGCCAGCAGCTTAGGCCGAACGGACGGTTTCGTCTCTGGAAACACCATATATTTT

V: TRBV7-2
size: -
J: TRBJ2-1
D: -
CDR3: CASSSGPREQFF
DNA: TGTGCCAGCAGCTCGGGACCCCGAGAGCAGTTCTTC

V: TRBV7-9
size: once
J: TRBJ2-4
D: TRBD1
CDR3: CAGRDRGFDIQYF
DNA: TGTGCCGGCCGGGACAGGGGGTTTGACATTCAGTACTTC

V: TRBV27
size: -
J: TRBJ1-6
D: TRBD1
CDR3: CASRLGQDNSPLHF
DNA: TGTGCCAGCAGACTGGGACAGGATAATTCACCCCTCCACTTT

V: TRBV28
size: -
J: TRBJ1-5
D: TRBD1
CDR3: CASSPGTGWGFSNQPQHF
DNA: TGTGCCAGCAGCCCGGGGACAGGTTGGGGTTTTAGCAATCAGCCCCAGCATTTT

V: TRBV6-5
size: -
J: TRBJ2-7
D: -
CDR3: CASSFPRQTTSEQYF
DNA: TGTGCCAGCAGTTTCCCGAGACAGACTACTAGCGAGCAGTACTTC

V: TRBV6-4
size: -
J: TRBJ2-3
D: TRBD2
CDR3: CASTGTSTKKVTDTQYF
DNA: TGTGCCAGCACCGGGACTAGCACAAAAAAGGTAACAGATACGCAGTATTTT

V: TRBV5-8
size: -
J: TRBJ2-3
D: -
CDR3: CASTGNPDTQYF
DNA: TGTGCCAGCACCGGGAACCCCGATACGCAGTATTTT

V: TRBV7-2
size: -
J: TRBJ2-7
D: TRBD2
CDR3: CASTGGLAGNYEQYF
DNA: TGTGCCAGCACCGGGGGGCTAGCGGGAAACTACGAGCAGTACTTC

V: TRBV11-2
size: few
J: TRBJ2-1
D: -
CDR3: CASRGSGSSYNEQFF
DNA: TGTGCCAGCAGGGGGTCGGGCAGCTCCTACAATGAGCAGTTCTTC

V: TRBV7-9
size: many
J: TRBJ2-2
D: TRBD2
CDR3: CASTAGGGTGELFF
DNA: TGTGCCAGCACGGCGGGAGGTGGAACCGGGGAGCTGTTTTTT

V: TRBV4-1
size: once
J: TRBJ2-1
D: TRBD1
CDR3: CASSQPDRGVNEQFF
DNA: TGCGCCAGCAGCCAACCGGACAGGGGTGTGAATGAGCAGTTCTTC

V: TRBV2
size: -
J: TRBJ2-2
D: -
CDR3: CAFLGANTGELFF
DNA: TGTGCCTTCCTGGGGGCAAACACCGGGGAGCTGTTTTTT

V: TRBV4-1
size: once
J: TRBJ2-5
D: TRBD1
CDR3: CASSQETGAETQYF
DNA: TGCGCCAGCAGCCAAGAGACAGGGGCAGAGACCCAGTACTTC

V: TRBV9
size: -
J: TRBJ2-2
D: -
CDR3: CASSVAARSTPNTGELFF
DNA: TGTGCCAGCAGCGTAGCGGCACGGAGCACCCCGAACACCGGGGAGCTGTTTTTT

V: TRBV5-5
size: -
J: TRBJ2-5
D: TRBD2
CDR3: CASSSGLAGARTEETQYF
DNA: TGTGCCAGCAGCTCTGGACTAGCGGGGGCCAGGACTGAAGAGACCCAGTACTTC

V: TRBV6-1
size: -
J: TRBJ2-3
D: TRBD2
CDR3: CASGTSSDTDTQYF
DNA: TGTGCCAGTGGGACTAGCTCCGACACAGATACGCAGTATTTT

V: TRBV30
size: few
J: TRBJ1-6
D: -
CDR3: CAWSVSPPSPLHF
DNA: TGTGCCTGGAGTGTAAGTCCCCCATCACCCCTCCACTTT

V: TRBV5-1
size: -
J: TRBJ2-3
D: -
CDR3: CASSDASTDTQYF
DNA: TGCGCCAGCAGTGATGCTAGCACAGATACGCAGTATTTT

V: TRBV5-1
size: -
J: TRBJ2-7
D: -
CDR3: CASSRLVLGSYEQYF
DNA: TGCGCCAGCAGCCGTTTGGTTTTGGGTTCCTACGAGCAGTACTTC

V: TRBV11-2
size: -
J: TRBJ2-5
D: -
CDR3: CASSRAGYQETQYF
DNA: TGTGCCAGCAGCAGAGCGGGTTACCAAGAGACCCAGTACTTC

V: TRBV20-1
size: -
J: TRBJ2-5
D: -
CDR3: CSARNKETQYF
DNA: TGCAGTGCTAGAAACAAAGAGACCCAGTACTTC

V: TRBV10-3
size: -
J: TRBJ2-4
D: -
CDR3: CAISESGSSVNIQYF
DNA: TGTGCCATCAGTGAGTCGGGCAGCTCAGTAAACATTCAGTACTTC

V: TRBV5-6
size: -
J: TRBJ1-5
D: -
CDR3: CASSSGGNQPQHF
DNA: TGTGCCAGCAGCTCAGGGGGCAATCAGCCCCAGCATTTT

V: TRBV5-1
size: -
J: TRBJ2-4
D: TRBD1
CDR3: CASSLGQGLGKNIQYF
DNA: TGCGCCAGCAGCCTGGGACAGGGCCTGGGCAAAAACATTCAGTACTTC